This paragraph covers one T cell receptor beta chain sequence. This clone occurred a few times. What antigen it recognizes has not been identified. No qualities accompany the bases; no much larger clone lies one base away. Compared with germline, V lacks 1 base and J lacks 1 base; bases without a gene match: 1. The CDR3 numbers 14 residues from cysteine through phenylalanine. Only CDR3 DNA remains: 42 bases, in frame from the first base. CDR1 is given as SGHRS and CDR2 as YFSETQ, both from the germline V gene. Each collaborating institution followed its own protocols to collect whole blood in K2EDTA tubes. For TCRbeta analysis, collaborator samples were shipped as frozen whole blood, as isolated PBMCs, or as DNA extracted from either sample type. The immunoSEQ Assay, a bias-controlled multiplex PCR, was used to amplify TCRbeta CDR3 regions from genomic DNA. As for the original processing: Nucleated cell counts per sample were estimated from amplification of reference gene primers within the assay. Sequence reads were collapsed and filtered to measure the absolute abundance of every unique TCRbeta CDR3 rearrangement. For each sample, productive Simpson clonality was calculated as the square root of Simpson's diversity index across productive rearrangements. Imported from immuneACCESS, the table was reduced by TCRdb to in-frame sequences with V and J called. These copies leave out some clones; in studies compared against another copy, an unresolved V gene accounts for under half, and the cause of the remainder is not known. The V and J calls and the clone size are those of that table, but D and trimming were determined from the DNA. This sample comprises 45,000 to 50,000 clones, approximately 85% of them detected only once. The top ten clones comprise less than 9.5% of the sample.

These data are taken from a study of blood T cell repertoires in COVID-19 (TCRdb year 2020). Notes on the research overall: The collaborator samples originated in the United States, Italy and Spain and spanned the acute and convalescent phases of COVID-19. The material from the prospective study consisted of cDNA or gDNA derived from T cells, B-cell-depleted T cells, or PBMCs. Deeply sampled blood TCRbeta repertoires from subjects exposed to, actively infected with, or recovered from COVID-19 were included in the dataset. The repertoires were released in a freely available public database meant as a resource for research on the immune response to SARS-CoV-2. The samples were drawn from two sources: the first 160 participants of the ongoing ImmuneRACE study, and 1,200 or so subjects contributed by 6 global collaborators. Nearly every sample came with metadata listing a de-identified subject ID, COVID-19 status, age in years and sex. Where HLA class I and class II types were available, the types were taken from metadata supplied by the sample provider, not from assay-based typing.

Study-wide findings and limitations: The amount of clinical and demographic metadata varied by source and participant and was provided uncurated.

Sequenced input: peripheral blood. This receptor was taken from a man aged 40-55 years with acute or convalescent COVID-19. This sequence uses TRBV5-1 and TRBJ1-1; TRBD1 lines up with 7 middle nucleotides. The DNA is TGCGCCAGCAGCTTGTCAGGGGGGAACACTGAAGCTTTCTTT. Translated, it reads CASSLSGGNTEAFF.